This T cell receptor (beta chain) derives from a study of post-analysis software for immune sequencing data. General study results and limits: Samples sharing a preparation batch grouped tightly together when assessed by F measure. Significantly lower normalized Chao1 diversity was seen in multiple sclerosis patients than in controls.

Unique molecular identifiers tagged the TCR beta cDNA libraries. T cells numbering roughly 1 to 10 million yielded some 480,000 cDNA molecules. TCRdb itself ran the PCR reads through MiXCR, one entry per CDR3 protein. The sample yields about 770,000 distinct CDR3 sequences, 35% to 55% seen once. About this clonotype: The target antigen is unknown.

The receptor comes from a girl aged 10-17 years with multiple sclerosis. The material sequenced was blood.

The CDR3 DNA reads TGTGCCACCAGTTTGGAGAATCGATACGAGCAGTACTTC. Protein product: CATSLENRYEQYF. The chain employs TRBV15 and TRBJ2-7, with D uncertain. The germline V gene has CDR1 LNHNV and CDR2 YYDKDF (reference sequence). V was clipped by 6 bases and J by 4 bases, with 13 bases between them. This CDR3 has 13 residues.